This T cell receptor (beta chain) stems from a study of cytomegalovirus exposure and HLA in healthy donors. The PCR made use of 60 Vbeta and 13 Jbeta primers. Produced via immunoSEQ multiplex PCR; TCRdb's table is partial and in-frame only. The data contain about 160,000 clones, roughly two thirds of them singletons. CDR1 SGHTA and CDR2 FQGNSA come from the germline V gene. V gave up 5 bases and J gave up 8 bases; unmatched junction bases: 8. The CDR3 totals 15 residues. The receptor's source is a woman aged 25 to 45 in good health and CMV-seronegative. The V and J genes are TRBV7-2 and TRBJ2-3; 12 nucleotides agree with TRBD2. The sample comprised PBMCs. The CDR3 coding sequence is TGTGCCAGCAGCCCTAGCGGGGGGGCTTCAGGTACGCAGTATTTT. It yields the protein CASSPSGGASGTQYF.